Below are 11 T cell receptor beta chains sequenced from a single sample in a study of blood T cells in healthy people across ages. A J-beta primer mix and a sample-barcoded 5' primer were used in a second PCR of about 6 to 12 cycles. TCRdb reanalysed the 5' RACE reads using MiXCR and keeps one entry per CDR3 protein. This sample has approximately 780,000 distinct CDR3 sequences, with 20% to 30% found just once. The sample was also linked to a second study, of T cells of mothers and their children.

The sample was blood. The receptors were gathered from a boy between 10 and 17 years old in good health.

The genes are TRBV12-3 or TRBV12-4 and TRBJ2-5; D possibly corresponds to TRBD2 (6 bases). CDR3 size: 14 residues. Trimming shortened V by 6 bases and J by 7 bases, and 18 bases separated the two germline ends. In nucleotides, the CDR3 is TGTGCCAGCAGCGCCCGGGACTCCCTTCCGACCCAGTACTTC. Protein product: CASSARDSLPTQYF.

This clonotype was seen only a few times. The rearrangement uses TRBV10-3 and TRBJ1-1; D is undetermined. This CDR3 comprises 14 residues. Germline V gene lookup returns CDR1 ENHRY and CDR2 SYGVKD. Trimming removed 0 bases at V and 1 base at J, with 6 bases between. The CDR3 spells CAISESKENTEAFF. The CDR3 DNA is TGTGCCATCAGTGAGTCGAAAGAGAACACTGAAGCTTTCTTT.

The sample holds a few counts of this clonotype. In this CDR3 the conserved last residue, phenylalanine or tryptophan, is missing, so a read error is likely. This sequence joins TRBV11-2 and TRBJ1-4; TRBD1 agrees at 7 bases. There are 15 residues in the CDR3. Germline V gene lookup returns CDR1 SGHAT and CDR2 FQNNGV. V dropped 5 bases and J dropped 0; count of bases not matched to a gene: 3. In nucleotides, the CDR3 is TGTGCCAGCAGCGGGACAGCTACAACTAATGAAAAACTGTTTTCT. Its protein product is CASSGTATTNEKLFS.

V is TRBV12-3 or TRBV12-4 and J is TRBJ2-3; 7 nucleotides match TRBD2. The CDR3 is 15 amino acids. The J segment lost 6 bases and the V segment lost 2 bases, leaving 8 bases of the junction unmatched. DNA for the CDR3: TGTGCCAGCAGTTTACGGAGACTAGCCTTGGATACGCAGTATTTT. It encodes CASSLRRLALDTQYF.

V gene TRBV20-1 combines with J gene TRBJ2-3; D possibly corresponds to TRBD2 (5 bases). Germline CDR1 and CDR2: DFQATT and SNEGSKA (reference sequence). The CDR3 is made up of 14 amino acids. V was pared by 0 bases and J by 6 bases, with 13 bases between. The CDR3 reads CSARDGLTTDTQYF. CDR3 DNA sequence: TGCAGTGCTAGAGACGGACTGACTACGGATACGCAGTATTTT.

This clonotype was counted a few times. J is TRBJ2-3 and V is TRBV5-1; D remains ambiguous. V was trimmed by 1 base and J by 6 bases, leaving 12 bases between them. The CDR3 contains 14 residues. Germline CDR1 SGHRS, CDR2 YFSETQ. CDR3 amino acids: CASSLYVGPDTQYF. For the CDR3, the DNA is TGCGCCAGCAGCTTGTACGTAGGACCGGATACGCAGTATTTT.

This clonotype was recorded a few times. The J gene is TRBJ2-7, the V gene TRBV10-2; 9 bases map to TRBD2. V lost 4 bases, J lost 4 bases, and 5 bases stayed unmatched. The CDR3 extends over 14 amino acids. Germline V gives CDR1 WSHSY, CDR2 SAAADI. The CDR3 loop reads CASSARGGFYEQYF. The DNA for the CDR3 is TGCGCCAGCAGTGCGCGGGGGGGTTTTTACGAGCAGTACTTC.

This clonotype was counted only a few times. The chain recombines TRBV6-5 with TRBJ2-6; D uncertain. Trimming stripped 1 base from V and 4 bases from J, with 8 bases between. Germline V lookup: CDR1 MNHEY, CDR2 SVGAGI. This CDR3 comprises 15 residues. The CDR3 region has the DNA TGTGCCAGCAGTTACTTACGGGCCGGGGCCAACGTCCTGACTTTC. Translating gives CASSYLRAGANVLTF.

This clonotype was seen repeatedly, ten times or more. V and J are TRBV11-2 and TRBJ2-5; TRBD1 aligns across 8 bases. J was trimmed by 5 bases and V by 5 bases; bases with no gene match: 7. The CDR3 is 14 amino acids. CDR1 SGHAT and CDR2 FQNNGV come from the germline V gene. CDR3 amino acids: CASSLRTGSETQYF. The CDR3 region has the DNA TGTGCCAGCAGCCTCCGGACAGGGTCGGAGACCCAGTACTTC.

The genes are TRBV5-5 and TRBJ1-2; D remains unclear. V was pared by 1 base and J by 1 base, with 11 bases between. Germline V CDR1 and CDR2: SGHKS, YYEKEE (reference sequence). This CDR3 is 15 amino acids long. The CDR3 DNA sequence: TGTGCCAGCAGCTTGTCGGGCCGATTTAACTATGGCTACACCTTC. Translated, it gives CASSLSGRFNYGYTF. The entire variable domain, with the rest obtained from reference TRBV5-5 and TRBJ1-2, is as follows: DAGVTQSPTHLIKTRGQQVTLRCSPISGHKSVSWYQQVLGQGPQFIFQYYEKEERGRGNFPDRFSARQFPNYSSELNVNALLLGDSALYLCASSLSGRFNYGYTFGSGTRLTVV.

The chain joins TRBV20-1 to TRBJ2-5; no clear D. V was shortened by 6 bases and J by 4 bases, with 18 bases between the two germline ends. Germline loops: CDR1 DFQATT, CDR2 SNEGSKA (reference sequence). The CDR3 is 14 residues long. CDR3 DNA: TGCAGTGCCTCCCCTTCTCCGGAATCAGAGACCCAGTACTTC. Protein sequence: CSASPSPESETQYF.